Here is one T cell receptor beta chain with its context. This sample is part of a study of shared clonotypes between healthy human individuals. Germline CDR1 reads MGHRA; CDR2 reads YSYEKL. V lost 0 bases and J 2 bases, leaving 14 bases between the germline ends. The CDR3 covers 16 residues. Assay: immunoSEQ multiplex PCR; the TCRdb copy retains only in-frame clones and omits some. The sample includes about 960,000 clones, 70% to 85% of them seen just once. The sample comprised memory CD4+ T cells sorted from blood. Subset of the sample: CD45RA-negative fraction. The receptor was derived from a man aged 18-30 years in good health. The chain uses TRBV4-1 and TRBJ2-7, with D perhaps TRBD2 (5 bases). The CDR3 protein is CASSQDFPGRTYEQYF. CDR3 in DNA: TGCGCCAGCAGCCAAGATTTTCCGGGGAGAACCTACGAGCAGTACTTC.